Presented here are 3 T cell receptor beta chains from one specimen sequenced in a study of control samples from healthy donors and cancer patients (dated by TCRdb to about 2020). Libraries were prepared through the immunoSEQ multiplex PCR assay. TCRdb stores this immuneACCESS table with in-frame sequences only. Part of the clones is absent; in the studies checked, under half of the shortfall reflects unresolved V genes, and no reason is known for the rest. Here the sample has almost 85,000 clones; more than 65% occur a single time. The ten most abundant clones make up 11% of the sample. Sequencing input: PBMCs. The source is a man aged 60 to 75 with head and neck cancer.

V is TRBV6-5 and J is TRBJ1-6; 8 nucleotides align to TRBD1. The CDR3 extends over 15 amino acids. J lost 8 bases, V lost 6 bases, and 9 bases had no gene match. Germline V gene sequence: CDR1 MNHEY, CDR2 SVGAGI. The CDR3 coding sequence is TGTGCCAGCAGCCGCAGGGGGCAGGCTGATTCACCCCTCCACTTT. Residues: CASSRRGQADSPLHF.

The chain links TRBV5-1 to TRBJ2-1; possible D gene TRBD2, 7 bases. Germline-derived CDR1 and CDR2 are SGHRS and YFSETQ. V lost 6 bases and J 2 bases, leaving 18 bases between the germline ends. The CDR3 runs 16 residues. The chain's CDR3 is CASNQGPSGAYNEQFF. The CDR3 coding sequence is TGCGCCAGCAACCAGGGGCCTAGCGGAGCCTACAATGAGCAGTTCTTC.

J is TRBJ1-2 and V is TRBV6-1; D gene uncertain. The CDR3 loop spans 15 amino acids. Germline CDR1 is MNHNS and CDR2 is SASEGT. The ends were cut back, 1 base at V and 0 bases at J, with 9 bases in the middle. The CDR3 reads CASSEVGRANYGYTF. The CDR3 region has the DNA TGTGCCAGCAGTGAAGTTGGCAGAGCTAACTATGGCTACACCTTC.